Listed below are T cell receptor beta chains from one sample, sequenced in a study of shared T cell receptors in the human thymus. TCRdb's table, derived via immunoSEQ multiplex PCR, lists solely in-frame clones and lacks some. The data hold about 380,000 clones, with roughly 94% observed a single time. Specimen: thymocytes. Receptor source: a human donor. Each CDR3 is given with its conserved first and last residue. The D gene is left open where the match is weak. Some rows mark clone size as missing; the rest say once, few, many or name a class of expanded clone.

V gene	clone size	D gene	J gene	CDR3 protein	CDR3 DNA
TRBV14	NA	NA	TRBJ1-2	CASSQGAGDYTF	TGTGCCAGCAGCCAAGGGGCAGGGGACTACACCTTC
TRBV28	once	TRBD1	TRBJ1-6	CASSQLTGYSPLHF	TGTGCCAGCAGTCAGCTGACAGGGTACTCACCCCTCCACTTT
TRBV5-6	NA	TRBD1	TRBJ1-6	CASSVARGNSPLHF	TGTGCCAGCAGCGTGGCCAGGGGGAATTCACCCCTCCACTTT
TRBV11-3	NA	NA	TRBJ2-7	CASSLVSGTEQYF	TGTGCCAGCAGCTTAGTATCTGGTACCGAGCAGTACTTC
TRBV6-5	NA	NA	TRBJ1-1	CASSYSVENTEAFF	TGTGCCAGCAGTTACTCGGTTGAGAACACTGAAGCTTTCTTT
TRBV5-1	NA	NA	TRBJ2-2	CASSCRTGERLTGELFF	TGCGCCAGCAGCTGCCGGACCGGCGAGAGACTCACCGGGGAGCTGTTTTTT
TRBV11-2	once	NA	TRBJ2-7	CASSSLRGTPYEQYF	TGTGCCAGCAGCTCCCTCCGAGGGACCCCCTACGAGCAGTACTTC
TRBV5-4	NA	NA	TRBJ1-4	CASNQGRDNEKLFF	TGTGCCAGCAACCAGGGTAGGGATAATGAAAAACTGTTTTTT
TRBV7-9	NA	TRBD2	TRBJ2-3	CASSLGGTDTQYF	TGTGCCAGCAGCTTGGGAGGGACAGATACGCAGTATTTT
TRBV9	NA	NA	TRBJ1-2	CASSVGSVWGGGYTF	TGTGCCAGCAGCGTAGGAAGCGTGTGGGGAGGAGGCTACACCTTC
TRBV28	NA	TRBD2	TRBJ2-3	CASSLSPPQLAGVPDTQYF	TGTGCCAGCAGTTTATCCCCCCCCCAGCTAGCGGGAGTCCCAGATACGCAGTATTTT
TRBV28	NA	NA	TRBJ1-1	CATSIARGNENTEAFF	TGTGCCACCTCAATTGCAAGGGGAAATGAGAACACTGAAGCTTTCTTT
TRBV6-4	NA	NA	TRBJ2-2	CASSASEGHNTGELFF	TGTGCCAGCAGTGCGTCCGAGGGACACAACACCGGGGAGCTGTTTTTT
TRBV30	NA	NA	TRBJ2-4	CAWKFRGDRPSPAKNIQYF	TGTGCCTGGAAATTTCGGGGGGACAGGCCTAGCCCGGCCAAAAACATTCAGTACTTC
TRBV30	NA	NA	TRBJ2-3	CAWGLWRTDTQYF	TGTGCCTGGGGACTATGGCGCACAGATACGCAGTATTTT
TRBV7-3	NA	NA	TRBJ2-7	CASSLDGVSYEQYF	TGTGCCAGCAGCTTAGATGGAGTTTCCTACGAGCAGTACTTC
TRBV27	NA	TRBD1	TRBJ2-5	CASSQLRRQGAWETQYF	TGTGCCAGCAGTCAACTCCGACGACAGGGGGCTTGGGAGACCCAGTACTTC
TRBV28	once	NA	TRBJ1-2	CASRLGQIPLYGYTF	TGTGCCAGCAGACTCGGCCAGATCCCACTTTATGGCTACACCTTC
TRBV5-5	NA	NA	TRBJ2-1	CASSWGEGGYNEQFF	TGTGCCAGCAGCTGGGGAGAGGGAGGCTACAATGAGCAGTTCTTC
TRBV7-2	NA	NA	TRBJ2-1	CATSRGVLNNEQFF	TGTGCCACCAGCAGGGGGGTCTTAAACAATGAGCAGTTCTTC
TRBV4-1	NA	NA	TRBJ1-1	CASSQEAHEAFF	TGCGCCAGCAGCCAAGAGGCGCACGAAGCTTTCTTT
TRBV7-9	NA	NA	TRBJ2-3	CASSRPYTDTQYF	TGTGCCAGCAGCCGACCTTACACAGATACGCAGTATTTT
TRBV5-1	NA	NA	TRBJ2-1	CASSLHGNEQFF	TGCGCCAGCAGCTTGCACGGGAATGAGCAGTTCTTC
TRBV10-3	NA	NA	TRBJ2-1	CAISGLGSSYNEQFF	TGTGCCATCAGCGGTTTGGGGTCCTCCTACAATGAGCAGTTCTTC
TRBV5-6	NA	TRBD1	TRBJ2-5	CASSPGQGATQETQYF	TGTGCCAGCAGCCCCGGACAGGGGGCGACTCAAGAGACCCAGTACTTC
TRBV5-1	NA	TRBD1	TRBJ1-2	CASGRTGTSSPSYYYGYTF	TGCGCCAGCGGCAGGACAGGGACCTCGTCCCCATCCTATTACTATGGCTACACCTTC
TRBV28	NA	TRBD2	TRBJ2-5	CASSLWTSGRSETQYF	TGTGCCAGCAGTTTATGGACTAGCGGGAGGTCGGAGACCCAGTACTTC
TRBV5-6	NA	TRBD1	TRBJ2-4	CASTLSNRGELQYF	TGTGCCAGCACCTTATCAAACAGGGGCGAACTTCAGTACTTC
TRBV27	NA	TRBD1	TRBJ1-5	CASSFQAGGPGQPQHF	TGTGCCAGCAGTTTCCAGGCAGGGGGCCCCGGTCAGCCCCAGCATTTT
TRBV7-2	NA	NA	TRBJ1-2	CASSSWLRGLGGYGYTF	TGTGCCAGCAGCTCCTGGCTTCGAGGGTTAGGGGGGTATGGCTACACCTTC
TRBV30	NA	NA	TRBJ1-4	CAWSLGTNEKLFF	TGTGCCTGGAGTCTGGGAACTAATGAAAAACTGTTTTTT
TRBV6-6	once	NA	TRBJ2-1	CASSVGWHEQFF	TGTGCCAGCTCTGTGGGTTGGCATGAGCAGTTCTTC
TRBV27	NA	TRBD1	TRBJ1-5	CASRKTGTVQNYQPQHF	TGTGCCAGCAGAAAAACCGGGACAGTGCAAAACTATCAGCCCCAGCATTTT
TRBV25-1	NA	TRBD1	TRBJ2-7	CASSVTGTEEHEQYF	TGTGCCAGCAGTGTCACCGGGACAGAAGAACACGAGCAGTACTTC
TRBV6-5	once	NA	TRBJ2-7	CASSSDSYEQYF	TGTGCCAGCAGCTCGGACAGCTACGAGCAGTACTTC
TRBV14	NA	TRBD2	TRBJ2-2	CASSRGRANTGELFF	TGTGCCAGCAGTCGTGGGAGGGCGAACACCGGGGAGCTGTTTTTT
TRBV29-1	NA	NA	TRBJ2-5	CSVFWETQYF	TGCAGCGTTTTCTGGGAGACCCAGTACTTC
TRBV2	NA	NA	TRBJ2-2	CASSEWGNTGELFF	TGTGCCAGCAGTGAGTGGGGGAACACCGGGGAGCTGTTTTTT
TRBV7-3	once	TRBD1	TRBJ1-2	CASSFGTGQGYTF	TGTGCCAGCAGCTTCGGGACAGGGCAGGGCTACACCTTC
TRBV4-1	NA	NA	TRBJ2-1	CASSQVGLMTRAYNEQFF	TGCGCCAGCAGCCAAGTGGGTCTAATGACTAGAGCCTACAATGAGCAGTTCTTC
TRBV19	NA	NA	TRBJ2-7	CASSGPDPTYEQYF	TGTGCCAGTAGCGGACCGGACCCTACCTACGAGCAGTACTTC
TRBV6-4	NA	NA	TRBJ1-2	CASSDGEGRWPAINGYTF	TGTGCCAGCAGTGACGGTGAGGGAAGGTGGCCTGCCATAAATGGCTACACCTTC
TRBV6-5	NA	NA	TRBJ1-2	CASSYPVPRGYTF	TGTGCCAGCAGTTACCCGGTCCCCCGTGGCTACACCTTC
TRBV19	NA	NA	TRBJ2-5	CASSIGGLWETQYF	TGTGCCAGTAGTATCGGGGGGCTATGGGAGACCCAGTACTTC
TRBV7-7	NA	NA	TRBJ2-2	CASSLEYRIGELFF	TGTGCTAGCAGCTTAGAGTACCGGATCGGGGAGCTGTTTTTT
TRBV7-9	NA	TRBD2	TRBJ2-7	CASSETSGRIEQYF	TGTGCCAGCAGCGAGACTAGCGGGAGGATTGAGCAGTACTTC
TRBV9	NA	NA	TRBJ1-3	CASSVAAGVLRNTIYF	TGTGCCAGCAGCGTAGCAGCGGGGGTACTCAGAAACACCATATATTTT
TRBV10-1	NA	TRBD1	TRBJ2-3	CASSEWNRGLKDTQYF	TGCGCCAGCAGTGAGTGGAACAGGGGTTTGAAGGATACGCAGTATTTT
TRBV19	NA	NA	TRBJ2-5	CASSPRGSGPMQETQYF	TGTGCCAGTAGTCCAAGGGGGTCGGGGCCGATGCAAGAGACCCAGTACTTC
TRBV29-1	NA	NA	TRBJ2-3	CSVGLPLRTRDTQYF	TGCAGCGTTGGACTGCCGCTGCGGACCAGAGATACGCAGTATTTT
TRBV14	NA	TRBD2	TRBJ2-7	CASSQGVRLAGDYEQYF	TGTGCCAGCAGCCAAGGAGTGCGGCTAGCGGGTGACTACGAGCAGTACTTC
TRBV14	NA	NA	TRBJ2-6	CASSPGANVLTF	TGTGCCAGCAGCCCCGGGGCCAACGTCCTGACTTTC
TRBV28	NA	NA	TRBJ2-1	CASSFVAENNEQFF	TGTGCCAGCAGTTTTGTAGCGGAGAACAATGAGCAGTTCTTC
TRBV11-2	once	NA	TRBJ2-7	CASSLGSPLEQYF	TGTGCCAGCAGCTTAGGCTCGCCTCTGGAGCAGTACTTC
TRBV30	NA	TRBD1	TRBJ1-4	CAWSRTGRPATNEKLFF	TGTGCCTGGAGCAGGACAGGGAGACCTGCAACTAATGAAAAACTGTTTTTT
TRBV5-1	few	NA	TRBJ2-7	CASSPQKRPSSYEQYF	TGCGCCAGCAGCCCTCAGAAGCGCCCGAGCTCCTACGAGCAGTACTTC
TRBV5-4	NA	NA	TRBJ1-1	CASSLERGLDTEAFF	TGTGCCAGCAGCTTGGAGAGAGGGCTCGACACTGAAGCTTTCTTT
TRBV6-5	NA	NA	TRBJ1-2	CASSGKVNYGYTF	TGTGCCAGCAGTGGCAAAGTTAACTATGGCTACACCTTC
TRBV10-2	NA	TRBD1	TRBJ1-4	CASSASGTGNEKLFF	TGCGCCAGCAGTGCCTCCGGGACAGGGAATGAAAAACTGTTTTTT